These T cell receptor beta chains were read from a single sample in a study of OX40 agonist ivuxolimab in advanced cancers. Profiling relied on immunoSEQ multiplex PCR, and the TCRdb table lists in-frame clones only, not all of them. The sample carries some 20,000 clones, about 80% recorded once. The sequences come from CD4+ or CD8+ T cells sorted from blood, collected in a trial of the OX40 agonist ivuxolimab. These receptors were taken from an adult with an advanced solid tumor such as melanoma, head and neck, liver or kidney cancer. Both conserved end residues are part of each CDR3. Fields, in order: J gene, V gene, CDR3 protein.

>TRBJ2-5|TRBV12-5
CASGLLGGRETQYF
>TRBJ1-3|TRBV19
CASNSGGLGNTIYF
>TRBJ1-4|TRBV28
CASSPGGQGREKLFF
>TRBJ2-3|TRBV5-1
CASSLGLGLAEDTQYF
>TRBJ2-3|TRBV27
CASSSRTSGARTDTQYF
>TRBJ2-5|TRBV18
CASSLFTLATPQETQYF
>TRBJ2-1|TRBV9
CASSGRLAGGGEQFF
>TRBJ2-7|TRBV20-1
CSAPGHYEQYF
>TRBJ2-2|TRBV7-2
CASSQGTGGGELFF
>TRBJ2-2|TRBV27
CASSLTASGTTGELFF
>TRBJ2-4|TRBV11-2
CASSFERSIQYF
>TRBJ2-5|TRBV5-4
CASSNERARETQYF
>TRBJ2-1|TRBV5-6
CASSFGTGDYNEQFF
>TRBJ1-4|TRBV5-1
CASSLLPRQGGATNEKLFF